This T cell receptor beta chain was recorded in a study of cytomegalovirus exposure and HLA in healthy donors. Vbeta (60) and Jbeta (13) primers were used in the PCR. Libraries were prepared by immunoSEQ multiplex PCR; TCRdb keeps only in-frame clonotypes and omits some of them. The repertoire holds around 150,000 clones, 70% to 90% seen once, with about 9.3% in the top ten. Regarding donors, all were healthy bone marrow donors. The CDR3 length is 12 residues. The V gene lost 5 bases and the J gene lost 5 bases, with 10 bases spanning the gap. Looked up from germline, CDR1 is SGHVS and CDR2 is FNYEAQ.

The sample comprised PBMCs. The clonotype comes from a man between 18 and 35 years old in good health and CMV-seropositive. The chain combines TRBV7-6 with TRBJ2-7; D might be TRBD1 (5 bases). CDR3 residues: CASSDQGNEQYF. CDR3 nucleotides: TGTGCCAGCAGCGACCAGGGAAACGAGCAGTACTTC.